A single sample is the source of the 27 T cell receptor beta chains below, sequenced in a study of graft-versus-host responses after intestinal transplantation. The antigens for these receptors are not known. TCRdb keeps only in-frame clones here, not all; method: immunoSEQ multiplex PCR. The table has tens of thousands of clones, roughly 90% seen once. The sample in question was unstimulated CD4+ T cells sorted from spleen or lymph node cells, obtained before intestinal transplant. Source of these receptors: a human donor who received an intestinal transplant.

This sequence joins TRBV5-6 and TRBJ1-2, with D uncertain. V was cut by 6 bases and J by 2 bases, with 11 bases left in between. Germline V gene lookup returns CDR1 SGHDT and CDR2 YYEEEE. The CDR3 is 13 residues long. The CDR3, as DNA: TGTGCCAGCACGGGAGGCCCGAACTATGGCTACACCTTC. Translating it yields CASTGGPNYGYTF.

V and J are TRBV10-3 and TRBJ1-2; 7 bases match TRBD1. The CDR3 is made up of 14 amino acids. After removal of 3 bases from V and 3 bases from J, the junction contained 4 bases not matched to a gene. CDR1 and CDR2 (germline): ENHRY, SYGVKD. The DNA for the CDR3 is TGTGCCATCAGTGACCGGACAGGAGACTATGGCTACACCTTC. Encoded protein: CAISDRTGDYGYTF.

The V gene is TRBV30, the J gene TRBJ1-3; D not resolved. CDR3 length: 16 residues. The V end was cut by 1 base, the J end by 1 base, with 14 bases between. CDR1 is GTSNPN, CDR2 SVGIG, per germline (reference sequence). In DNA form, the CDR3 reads TGTGCCTGGAGTGCAGACCGTAGACGATCTGGAAACACCATATATTTT. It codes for CAWSADRRRSGNTIYF.

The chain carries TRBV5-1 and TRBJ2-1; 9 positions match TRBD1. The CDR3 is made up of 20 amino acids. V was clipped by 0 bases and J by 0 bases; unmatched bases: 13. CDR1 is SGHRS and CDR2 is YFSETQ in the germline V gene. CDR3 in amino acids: CASSLGWDRAASSSYNEQFF. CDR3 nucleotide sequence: TGCGCCAGCAGCTTGGGTTGGGACAGGGCCGCTTCTAGCTCCTACAATGAGCAGTTCTTC.

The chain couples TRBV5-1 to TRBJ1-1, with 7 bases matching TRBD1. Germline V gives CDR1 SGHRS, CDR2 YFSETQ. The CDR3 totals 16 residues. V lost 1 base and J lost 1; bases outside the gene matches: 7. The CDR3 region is CASSLLGGNQNTEAFF. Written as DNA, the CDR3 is TGCGCCAGCAGCTTGTTAGGGGGCAACCAGAACACTGAAGCTTTCTTT.

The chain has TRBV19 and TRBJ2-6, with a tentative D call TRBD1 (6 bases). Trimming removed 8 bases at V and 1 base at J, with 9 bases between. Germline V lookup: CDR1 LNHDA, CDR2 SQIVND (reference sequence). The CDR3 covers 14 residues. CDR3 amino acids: CASRTGSGANVLTF. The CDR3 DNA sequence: TGTGCCAGTCGAACAGGGTCTGGGGCCAACGTCCTGACTTTC.

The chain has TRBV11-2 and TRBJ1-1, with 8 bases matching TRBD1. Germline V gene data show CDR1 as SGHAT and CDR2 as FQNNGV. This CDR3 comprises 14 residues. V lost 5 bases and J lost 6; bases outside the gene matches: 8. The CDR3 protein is CASSPRLQGAEAFF. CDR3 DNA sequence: TGTGCCAGCAGCCCCCGTTTACAGGGGGCTGAAGCTTTCTTT.

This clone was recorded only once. CDR3 residues: CASSQVGTGGYEQYF. DNA for the CDR3: TGCGCCAGCAGCCAAGTGGGGACAGGCGGATACGAGCAGTACTTC. The V call is TRBV4-1, the J call TRBJ2-5; 8 positions match TRBD1. The assigned J gene may be wrong: the sequence end matches TRBJ2-7 better. CDR1 MGHRA and CDR2 YSYEKL come from the germline V gene. This CDR3 is built from 15 residues.

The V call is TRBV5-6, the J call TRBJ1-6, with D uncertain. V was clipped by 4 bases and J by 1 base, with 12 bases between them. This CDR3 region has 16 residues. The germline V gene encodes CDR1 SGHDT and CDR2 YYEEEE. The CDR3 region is CASSAGRISYNSPLHF. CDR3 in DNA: TGTGCCAGCAGCGCCGGACGCATTTCCTATAATTCACCCCTCCACTTT.

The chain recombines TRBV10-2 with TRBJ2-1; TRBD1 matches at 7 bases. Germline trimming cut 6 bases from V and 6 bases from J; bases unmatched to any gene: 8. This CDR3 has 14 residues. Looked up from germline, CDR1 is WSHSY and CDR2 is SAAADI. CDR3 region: CASRGTGVANEQFF. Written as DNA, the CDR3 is TGCGCCAGCAGAGGTACAGGGGTGGCCAATGAGCAGTTCTTC.

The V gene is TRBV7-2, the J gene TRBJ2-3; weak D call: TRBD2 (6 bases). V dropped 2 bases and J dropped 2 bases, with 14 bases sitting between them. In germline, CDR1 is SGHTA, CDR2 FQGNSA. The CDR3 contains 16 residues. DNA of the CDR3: TGTGCCAGCAGCTTACGGTCCCGCGGGACCACAGATACGCAGTATTTT. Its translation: CASSLRSRGTTDTQYF. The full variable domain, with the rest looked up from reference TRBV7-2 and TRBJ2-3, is GAGVSQSPSNKVTEKGKDVELRCDPISGHTALYWYRQSLGQGLEFLIYFQGNSAPDKSGLPSDRFSAERTGGSVSTLTIQRTQQEDSAVYLCASSLRSRGTTDTQYFGPGTRLTVL.

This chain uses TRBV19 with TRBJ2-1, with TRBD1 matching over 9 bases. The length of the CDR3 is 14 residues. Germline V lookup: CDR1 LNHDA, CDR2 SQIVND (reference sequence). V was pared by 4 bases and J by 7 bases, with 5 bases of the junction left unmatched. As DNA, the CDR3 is TGTGCCAGTAGTACCTTGGGACAGGGTAATGAGCAGTTCTTC. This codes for CASSTLGQGNEQFF.

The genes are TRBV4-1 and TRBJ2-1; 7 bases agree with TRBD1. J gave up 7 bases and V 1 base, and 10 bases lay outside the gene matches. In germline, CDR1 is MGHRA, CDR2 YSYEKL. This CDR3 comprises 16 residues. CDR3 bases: TGCGCCAGCAGCCAAGGACGAGACAGGGTTGCGAATGAGCAGTTCTTC. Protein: CASSQGRDRVANEQFF.

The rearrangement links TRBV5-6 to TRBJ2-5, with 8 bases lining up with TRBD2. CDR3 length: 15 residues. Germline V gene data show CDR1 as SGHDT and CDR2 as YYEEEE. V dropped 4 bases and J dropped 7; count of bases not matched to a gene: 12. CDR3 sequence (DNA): TGTGCCAGCAGCCCTGAACAGCGGGAGTCGGCGACCCAGTACTTC. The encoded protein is CASSPEQRESATQYF.

This chain's CDR3 is CASSLWTSYNSPLHF. DNA for the CDR3: TGTGCCAGCAGTCTCTGGACATCCTATAATTCACCCCTCCACTTT. J is TRBJ1-6 and V is TRBV28, with a tentative D call TRBD1 (5 bases). The germline V gene encodes CDR1 MDHEN and CDR2 SYDVKM. With 5 bases removed from V and 1 base from J, the gap between germline ends came to 9 bases. The CDR3 runs to 15 residues.

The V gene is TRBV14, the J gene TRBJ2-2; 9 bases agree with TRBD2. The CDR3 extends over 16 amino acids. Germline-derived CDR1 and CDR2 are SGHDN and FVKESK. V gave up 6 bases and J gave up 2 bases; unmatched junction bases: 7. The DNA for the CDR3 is TGTGCCAGCAGATCGACTAGCGGCCTCAACACCGGGGAGCTGTTTTTT. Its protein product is CASRSTSGLNTGELFF.

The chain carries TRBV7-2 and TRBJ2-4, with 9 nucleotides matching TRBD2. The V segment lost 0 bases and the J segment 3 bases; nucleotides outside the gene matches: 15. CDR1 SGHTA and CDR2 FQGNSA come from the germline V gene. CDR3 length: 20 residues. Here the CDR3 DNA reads TGTGCCAGCAGCTTAGCCATTGGGGGACTAGCCGGGTGGGGCAAAAACATTCAGTACTTC. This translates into CASSLAIGGLAGWGKNIQYF.

CDR3 sequence: CASGLAENIQYF. In DNA form, the CDR3 reads TGCGCCAGCGGACTAGCGGAAAACATTCAGTACTTC. The rearrangement links TRBV10-2 to TRBJ2-4, with 10 bases lining up with TRBD2. V was clipped by 8 bases and J by 5 bases; unmatched bases: 0. Germline V CDR1 and CDR2: WSHSY, SAAADI. This CDR3 region has 12 residues.

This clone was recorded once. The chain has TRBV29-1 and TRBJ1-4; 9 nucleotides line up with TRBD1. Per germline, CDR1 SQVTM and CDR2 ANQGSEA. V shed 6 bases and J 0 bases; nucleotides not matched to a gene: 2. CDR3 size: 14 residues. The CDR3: CSVTGGATNEKLFF. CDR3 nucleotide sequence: TGCAGCGTGACAGGGGGAGCAACTAATGAAAAACTGTTTTTT.

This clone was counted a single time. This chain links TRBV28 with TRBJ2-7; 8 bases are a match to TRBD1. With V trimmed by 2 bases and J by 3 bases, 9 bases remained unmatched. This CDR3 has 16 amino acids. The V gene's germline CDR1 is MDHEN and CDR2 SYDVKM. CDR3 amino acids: CASSLGGQVGIYEQYF. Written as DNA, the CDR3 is TGTGCCAGCAGTTTAGGGGGACAGGTAGGGATCTACGAGCAGTACTTC.

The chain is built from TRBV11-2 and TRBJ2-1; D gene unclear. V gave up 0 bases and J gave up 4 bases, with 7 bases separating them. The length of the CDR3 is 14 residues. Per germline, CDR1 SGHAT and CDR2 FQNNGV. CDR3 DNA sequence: TGTGCCAGCAGCTTAGATGGAAGTTACAATGAGCAGTTCTTC. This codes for CASSLDGSYNEQFF.

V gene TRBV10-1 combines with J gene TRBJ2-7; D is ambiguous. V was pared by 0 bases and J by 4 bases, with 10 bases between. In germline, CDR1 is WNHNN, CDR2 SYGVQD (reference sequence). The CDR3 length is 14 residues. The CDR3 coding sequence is TGCGCCAGCAGTGAGTCGACCAGCGCGTACGAGCAGTACTTC. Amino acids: CASSESTSAYEQYF.

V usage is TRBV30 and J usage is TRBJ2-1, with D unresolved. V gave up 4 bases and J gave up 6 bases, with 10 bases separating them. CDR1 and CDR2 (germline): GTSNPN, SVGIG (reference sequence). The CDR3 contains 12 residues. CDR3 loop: CAWNKDPNEQFF. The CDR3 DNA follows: TGTGCCTGGAATAAGGACCCCAATGAGCAGTTCTTC.

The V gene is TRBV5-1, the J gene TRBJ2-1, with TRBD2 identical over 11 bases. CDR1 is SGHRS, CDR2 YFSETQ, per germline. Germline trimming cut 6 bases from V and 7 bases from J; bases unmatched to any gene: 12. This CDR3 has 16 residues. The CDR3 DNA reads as TGCGCCAGCACCCCCCTTAGCGGGAGGGCCGGGAATGAGCAGTTCTTC. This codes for CASTPLSGRAGNEQFF.

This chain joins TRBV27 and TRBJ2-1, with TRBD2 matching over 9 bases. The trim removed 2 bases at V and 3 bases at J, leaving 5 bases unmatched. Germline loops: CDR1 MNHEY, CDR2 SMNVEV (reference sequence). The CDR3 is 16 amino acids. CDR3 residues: CASSLVSGRGYNEQFF. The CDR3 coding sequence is TGTGCCAGCAGTTTAGTTAGCGGGAGAGGCTACAATGAGCAGTTCTTC.

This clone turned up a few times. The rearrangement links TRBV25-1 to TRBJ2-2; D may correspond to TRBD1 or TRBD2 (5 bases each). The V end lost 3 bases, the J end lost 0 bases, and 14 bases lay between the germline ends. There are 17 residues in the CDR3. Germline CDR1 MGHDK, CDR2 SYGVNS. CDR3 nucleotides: TGTGCCAGCAGTGATCCGCCCGGGACGGCGAACACCGGGGAGCTGTTTTTT. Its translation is CASSDPPGTANTGELFF.

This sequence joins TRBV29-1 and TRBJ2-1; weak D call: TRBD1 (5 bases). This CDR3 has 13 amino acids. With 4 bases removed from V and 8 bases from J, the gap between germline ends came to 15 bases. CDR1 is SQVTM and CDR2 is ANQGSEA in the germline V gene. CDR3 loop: CSVGWQGGDEQFF. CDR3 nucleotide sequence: TGCAGCGTTGGGTGGCAGGGCGGCGATGAGCAGTTCTTC.